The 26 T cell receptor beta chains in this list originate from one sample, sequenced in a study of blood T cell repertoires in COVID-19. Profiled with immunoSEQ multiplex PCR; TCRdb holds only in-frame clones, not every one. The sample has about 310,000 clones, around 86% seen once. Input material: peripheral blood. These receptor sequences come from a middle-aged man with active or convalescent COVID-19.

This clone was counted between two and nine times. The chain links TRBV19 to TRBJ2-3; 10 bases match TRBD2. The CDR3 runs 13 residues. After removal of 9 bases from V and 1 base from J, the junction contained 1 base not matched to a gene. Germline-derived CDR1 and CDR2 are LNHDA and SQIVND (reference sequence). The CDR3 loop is CASGTSGTDTQYF. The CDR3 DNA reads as TGTGCCAGCGGGACTAGCGGCACAGATACGCAGTATTTT.

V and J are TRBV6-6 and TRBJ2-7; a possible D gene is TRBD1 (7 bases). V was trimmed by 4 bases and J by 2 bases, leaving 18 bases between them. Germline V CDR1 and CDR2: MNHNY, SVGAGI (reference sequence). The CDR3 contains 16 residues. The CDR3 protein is CASSSPPGGSPYEQYF. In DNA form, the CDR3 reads TGTGCCAGCAGTTCACCTCCAGGGGGGAGTCCCTACGAGCAGTACTTC.

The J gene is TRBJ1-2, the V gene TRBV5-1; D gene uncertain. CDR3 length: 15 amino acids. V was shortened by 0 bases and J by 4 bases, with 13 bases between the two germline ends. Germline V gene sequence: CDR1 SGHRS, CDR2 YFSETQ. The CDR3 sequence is CASSLAGSLLYGYTF. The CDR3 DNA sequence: TGCGCCAGCAGCTTGGCCGGGAGTCTTCTCTATGGCTACACCTTC. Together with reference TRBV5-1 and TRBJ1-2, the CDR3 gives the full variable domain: KAGVTQTPRYLIKTRGQQVTLSCSPISGHRSVSWYQQTPGQGLQFLFEYFSETQRNKGNFPGRFSGRQFSNSRSEMNVSTLELGDSALYLCASSLAGSLLYGYTFGSGTRLTVV.

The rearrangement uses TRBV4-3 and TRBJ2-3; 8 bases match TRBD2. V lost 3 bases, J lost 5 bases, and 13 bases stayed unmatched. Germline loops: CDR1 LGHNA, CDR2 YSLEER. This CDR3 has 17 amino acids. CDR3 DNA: TGCGCCAGCAGCCACGGGGGCGGGGGGCACCTTAGAGATACGCAGTATTTT. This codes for CASSHGGGGHLRDTQYF.

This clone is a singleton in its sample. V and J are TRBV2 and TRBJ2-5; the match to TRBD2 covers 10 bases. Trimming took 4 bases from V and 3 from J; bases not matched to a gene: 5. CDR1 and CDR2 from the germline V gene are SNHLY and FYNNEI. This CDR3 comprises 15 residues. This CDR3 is CASSGRTSGKETQYF. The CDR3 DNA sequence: TGTGCCAGCAGTGGGAGGACTAGCGGAAAAGAGACCCAGTACTTC.

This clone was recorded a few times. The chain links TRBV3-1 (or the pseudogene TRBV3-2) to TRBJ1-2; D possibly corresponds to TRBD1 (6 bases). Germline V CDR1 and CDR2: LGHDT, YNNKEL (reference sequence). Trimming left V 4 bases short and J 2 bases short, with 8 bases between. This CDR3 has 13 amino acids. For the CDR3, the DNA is TGTGCCAGCAGCCCGGGACACAACTATGGCTACACCTTC. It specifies CASSPGHNYGYTF.

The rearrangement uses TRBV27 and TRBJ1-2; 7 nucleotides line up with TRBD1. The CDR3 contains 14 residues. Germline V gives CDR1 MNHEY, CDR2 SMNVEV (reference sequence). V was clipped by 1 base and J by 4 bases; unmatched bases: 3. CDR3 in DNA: TGTGCCAGCAGTTTATGGTACAGGGGCTATGGCTACACCTTC. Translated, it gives CASSLWYRGYGYTF.

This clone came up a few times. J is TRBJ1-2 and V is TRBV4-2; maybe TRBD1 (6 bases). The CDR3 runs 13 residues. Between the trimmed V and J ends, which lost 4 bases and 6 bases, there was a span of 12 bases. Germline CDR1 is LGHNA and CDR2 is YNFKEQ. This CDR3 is CASSLQGSDGYTF. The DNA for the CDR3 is TGTGCCAGCAGCCTACAGGGCAGCGATGGCTACACCTTC.

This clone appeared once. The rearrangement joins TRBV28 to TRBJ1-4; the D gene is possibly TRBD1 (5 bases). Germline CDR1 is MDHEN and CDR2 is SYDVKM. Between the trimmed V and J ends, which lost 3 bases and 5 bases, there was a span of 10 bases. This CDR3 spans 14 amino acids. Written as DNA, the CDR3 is TGTGCCAGCAGTTTGGGGGGTCGGAATGAAAAACTGTTTTTT. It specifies CASSLGGRNEKLFF.

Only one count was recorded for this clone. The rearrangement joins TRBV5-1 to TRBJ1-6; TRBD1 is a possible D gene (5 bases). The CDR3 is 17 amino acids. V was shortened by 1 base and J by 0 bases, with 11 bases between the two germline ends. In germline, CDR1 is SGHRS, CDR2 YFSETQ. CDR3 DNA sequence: TGCGCCAGCAGCTTGACGGGGGGTAGCTCCTATAATTCACCCCTCCACTTT. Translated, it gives CASSLTGGSSYNSPLHF.

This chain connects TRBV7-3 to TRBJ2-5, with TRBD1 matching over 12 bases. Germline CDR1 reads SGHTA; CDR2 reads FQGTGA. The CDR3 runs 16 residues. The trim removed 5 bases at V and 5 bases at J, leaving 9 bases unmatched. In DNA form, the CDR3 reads TGTGCCAGCAGCCCCCAGGGACAGGGGGCACGCGAGACCCAGTACTTC. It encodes CASSPQGQGARETQYF.

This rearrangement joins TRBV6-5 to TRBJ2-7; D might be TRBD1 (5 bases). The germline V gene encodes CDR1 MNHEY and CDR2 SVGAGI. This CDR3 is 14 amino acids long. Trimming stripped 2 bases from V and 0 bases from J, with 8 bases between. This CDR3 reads CASSYGHFSYEQYF. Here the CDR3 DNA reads TGTGCCAGCAGTTACGGACACTTCTCCTACGAGCAGTACTTC.

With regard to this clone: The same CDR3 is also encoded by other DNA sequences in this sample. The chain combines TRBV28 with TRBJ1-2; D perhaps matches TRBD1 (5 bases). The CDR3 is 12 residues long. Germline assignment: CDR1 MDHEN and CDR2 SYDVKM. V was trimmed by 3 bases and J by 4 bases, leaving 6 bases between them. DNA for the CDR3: TGTGCCAGCAGTTTTAGGGGCTATGGCTACACCTTC. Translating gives CASSFRGYGYTF.

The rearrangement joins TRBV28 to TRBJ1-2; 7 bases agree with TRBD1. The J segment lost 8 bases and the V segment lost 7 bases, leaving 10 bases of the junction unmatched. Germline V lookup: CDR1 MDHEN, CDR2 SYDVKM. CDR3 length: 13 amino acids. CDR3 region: CASTLEGAYGYTF. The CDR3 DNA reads TGTGCCAGCACCCTGGAGGGGGCGTACGGCTACACCTTC.

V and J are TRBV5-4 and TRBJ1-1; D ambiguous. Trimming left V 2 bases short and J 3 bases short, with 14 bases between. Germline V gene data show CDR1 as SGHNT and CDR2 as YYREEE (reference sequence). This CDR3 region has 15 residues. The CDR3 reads CASSLKRSGDTEAFF. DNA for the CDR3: TGTGCCAGCAGCTTAAAGCGTTCCGGGGACACTGAAGCTTTCTTT. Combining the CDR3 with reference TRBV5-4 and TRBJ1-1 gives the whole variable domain ETGVTQSPTHLIKTRGQQVTLRCSSQSGHNTVSWYQQALGQGPQFIFQYYREEENGRGNFPPRFSGLQFPNYSSELNVNALELDDSALYLCASSLKRSGDTEAFFGQGTRLTVV.

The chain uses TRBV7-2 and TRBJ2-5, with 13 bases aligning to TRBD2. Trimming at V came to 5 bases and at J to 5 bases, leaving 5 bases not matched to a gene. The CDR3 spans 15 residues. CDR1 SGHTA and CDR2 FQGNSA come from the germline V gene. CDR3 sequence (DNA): TGTGCCAGCAGCGCCGGACTAGCGGGGGAGGAGACCCAGTACTTC. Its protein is CASSAGLAGEETQYF.

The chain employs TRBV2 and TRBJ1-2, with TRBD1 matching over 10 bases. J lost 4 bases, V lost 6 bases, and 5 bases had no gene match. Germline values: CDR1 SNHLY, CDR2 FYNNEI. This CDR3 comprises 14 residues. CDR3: CASRPTGGGYGYTF. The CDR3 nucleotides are TGTGCCAGCAGGCCGACAGGGGGCGGCTATGGCTACACCTTC.

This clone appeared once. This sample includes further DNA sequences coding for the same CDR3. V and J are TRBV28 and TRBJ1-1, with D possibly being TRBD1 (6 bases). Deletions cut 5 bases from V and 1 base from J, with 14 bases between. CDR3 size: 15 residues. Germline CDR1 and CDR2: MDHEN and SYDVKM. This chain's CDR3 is CASSPRGGANTEAFF. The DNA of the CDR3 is TGTGCCAGCAGTCCGCGGGGGGGGGCGAACACTGAAGCTTTCTTT.

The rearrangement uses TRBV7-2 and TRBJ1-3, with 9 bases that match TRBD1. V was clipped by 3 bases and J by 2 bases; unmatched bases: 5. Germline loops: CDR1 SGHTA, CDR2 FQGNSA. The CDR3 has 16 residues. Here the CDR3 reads CASSFERTGAGNTIYF. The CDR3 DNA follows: TGTGCCAGCAGCTTCGAAAGGACAGGGGCTGGAAACACCATATATTTT.

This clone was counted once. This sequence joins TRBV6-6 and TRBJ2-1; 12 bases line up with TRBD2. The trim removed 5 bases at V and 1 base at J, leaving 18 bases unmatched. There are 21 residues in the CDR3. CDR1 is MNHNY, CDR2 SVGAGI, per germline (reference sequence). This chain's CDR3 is CASSPLSSGRARGRSYNEQFF. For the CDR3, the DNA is TGTGCCAGCAGTCCTCTATCTAGCGGGAGGGCCAGAGGGAGATCCTACAATGAGCAGTTCTTC.

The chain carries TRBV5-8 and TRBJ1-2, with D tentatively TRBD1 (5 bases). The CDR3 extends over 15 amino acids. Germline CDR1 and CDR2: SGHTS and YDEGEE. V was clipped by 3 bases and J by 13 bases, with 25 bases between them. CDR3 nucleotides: TGTGCCAGCAGCTCCGTCCGACAGTCCCCTGGAGAGCCCACCTTC. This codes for CASSSVRQSPGEPTF. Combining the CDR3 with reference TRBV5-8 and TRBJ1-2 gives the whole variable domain EAGVTQSPTHLIKTRGQQATLRCSPISGHTSVYWYQQALGLGLQFLLWYDEGEERNRGNFPPRFSGRQFPNYSSELNVNALELEDSALYLCASSSVRQSPGEPTFGSGTRLTVV.

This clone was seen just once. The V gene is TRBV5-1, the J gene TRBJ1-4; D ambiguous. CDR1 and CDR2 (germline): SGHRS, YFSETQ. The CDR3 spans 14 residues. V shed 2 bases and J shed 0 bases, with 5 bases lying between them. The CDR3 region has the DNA TGCGCCAGCAGCTTTGGGCCAACTAATGAAAAACTGTTTTTT. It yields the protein CASSFGPTNEKLFF.

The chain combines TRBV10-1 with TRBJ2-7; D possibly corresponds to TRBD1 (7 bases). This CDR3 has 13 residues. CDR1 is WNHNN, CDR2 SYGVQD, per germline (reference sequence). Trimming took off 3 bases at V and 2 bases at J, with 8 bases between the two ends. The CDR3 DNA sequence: TGCGCCAGCAGTGACAGGGGGGCCTACGAGCAGTACTTC. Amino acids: CASSDRGAYEQYF.

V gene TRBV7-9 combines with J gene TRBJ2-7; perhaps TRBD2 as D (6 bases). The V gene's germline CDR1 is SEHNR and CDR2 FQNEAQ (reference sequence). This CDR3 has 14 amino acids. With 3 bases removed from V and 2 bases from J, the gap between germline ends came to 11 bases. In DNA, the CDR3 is TGTGCCAGCAGCTTCGGAGGGCTCACCTACGAGCAGTACTTC. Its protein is CASSFGGLTYEQYF.

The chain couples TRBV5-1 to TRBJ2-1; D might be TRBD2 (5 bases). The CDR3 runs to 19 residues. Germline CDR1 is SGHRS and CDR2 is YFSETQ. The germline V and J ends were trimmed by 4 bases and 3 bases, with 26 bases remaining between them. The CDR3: CASSTGPAGGGKNYNEQFF. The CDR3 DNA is TGCGCCAGCAGCACGGGTCCGGCGGGTGGCGGTAAAAACTACAATGAGCAGTTCTTC.

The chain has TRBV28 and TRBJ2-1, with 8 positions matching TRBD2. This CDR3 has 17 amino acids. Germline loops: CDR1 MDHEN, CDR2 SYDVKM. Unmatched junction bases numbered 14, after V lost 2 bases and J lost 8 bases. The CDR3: CASSLNPGLEGVDEQFF. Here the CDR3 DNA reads TGTGCCAGCAGTTTAAATCCGGGACTAGAGGGGGTCGATGAGCAGTTCTTC.